This T cell receptor beta chain was identified in a study of shared clonotypes between healthy human individuals (dated by TCRdb to the early 2020s). Notes on the research overall: A couple of women and three men aged 18 to 49 years were included in the cohort. Between about 0.8 and 9 billion PBMCs per donor were obtained by leukapheresis. For each donor, three plates each were used for CD4 naive and CD4 memory, two plates were used for CD8 naive, and one plate was used for CD8 memory. To increase sequencing depth and limit assay-specific biases, different laboratories used diverse techniques to prepare libraries and sequence TCR repertoires. The study deeply sequenced blood TCR repertoires of five healthy adults to estimate repertoire size and the extent of clonotype sharing between individuals. What the work shows at the level of the full study, not this receptor alone: Higher generation probabilities were observed for clonotypes shared by all four sorted-subset donors than for non-shared clonotypes. Naive subsets generally had larger estimated clonotype richness than memory subsets did. Across a few donors, approximately 4.9% of naive CD4, roughly 3.4% of naive CD8, about 2.3% of memory CD4, and approximately 0.42% of memory CD8 clonotypes were shared. Pairwise subsampling indicated that sequencing depth was expected to affect the degree of clonotype sharing among donors. Rarefaction of sorted-subset datasets indicated incomplete sequencing despite the large sequencing depth. Sampling was restricted to blood, and TCR repertoires in tissue are likely to differ from TCR repertoires in blood. The genetic and exposure-history diversity represented was limited by the small number of donors.

Using the deep immunoSEQ assay, TCR CDR3 regions were amplified from genomic DNA by multiplex PCR. For each cell subset, the extracted genomic DNA was distributed evenly across all wells of several immunoSEQ 96-well plates, and each plate served as one replicate. For sorted subsets, about 200 ng genomic DNA, equal to about 30,000 T cell genomes, was loaded into each replicate PCR. The purified libraries were quantified using a Qubit 3.0 fluorometer, sized with a Bioanalyzer 2100, and then quantified again using the KAPA Library Quantification kit. Every immunoSEQ 96-well plate was sequenced on a separate single-read 150-cycle Illumina NextSeq 550 flow cell. In the paper's pipeline: Because the immunoSEQ output held only junctional sequences and lacked quality scores, the filtering could not match the filtering applied to full-length reads. Sequences were annotated with PyIR, a Python wrapper for IgBLAST v1.9, using IMGT germline references to assign V/J genes and CDR3. Reads with weak V/J assignments (E-value above 1e-6), missing CDR3, stop codons, out-of-frame junctions, or ambiguous translated residues were removed. V3J clonotypes were defined by identical inferred V gene, J gene, and CDR3 amino acid sequence. Percentage overlap between repertoires was computed as shared unique clonotypes divided by the size of the smaller repertoire. Repertoire richness was assessed with RTK rarefaction, the Chao1 estimator, and Recon v2.1 estimates of unobserved clonotypes. OLGA was used to compute generation probabilities for all TCRbeta clonotypes that the gDNA method yielded from a handful of donors. The source is immuneACCESS, and TCRdb retained only in-frame sequences with V and J called. Part of the clones is not carried over; for the studies checked, unresolved V genes explain less than half of this, and the remainder is unexplained. Clone size and the V and J calls come from that table; the DNA yielded D and trimming. A total of roughly 2,300,000 clones appear in this sample, around 90% of them only once. The top ten hold approximately 0.41% of the sample.

From the cysteine up to the phenylalanine, the CDR3 has a length of 15 residues. Only CDR3 DNA remains: 45 bases, in frame from the first base. CDR1 is given as MNHEY and CDR2 as SVGAGI, both from the germline V gene. Trimming leaves V shorter by 10 bases and J shorter by 9 bases, with the junction holding 17 bases beyond the gene matches. The donors were healthy, HIV-negative adults who had no recently reported acute infections or vaccinations. Only Caucasian adults living in Nashville, Tennessee, USA were represented among the donors. CD4+ T cells were enriched through magnetic negative selection, after which naive cells were positively selected on CD45RA and the remaining negative fraction served as the memory subset. Blood was collected by leukapheresis, and PBMCs were isolated by Ficoll-Histopaque density gradient centrifugation and then cryopreserved in liquid nitrogen vapor phase. Purity and quantity of every magnetically sorted T cell population were checked by analytical flow cytometry. From each sorted fraction, genomic DNA was isolated and quantified by UV absorbance on a Nanodrop 2000c.

Points on this clone: Which antigen it targets is not known. No clone much larger than this one lies a single base away; base qualities are absent.

Specimen: naive CD4+ T cells from PBMCs. Explained via the paper, the cell subset or site label denotes: CD45RA+ positively selected. The rearrangement joined TRBV6-5 to TRBJ2-1; 8 central nucleotides agree with TRBD1. This TCR was sampled from a young man in good health. Some clones in this sample may be carry-over from other donors' samples. The base sequence is TGTGCCACCCGTTCCGGGACAGGCGGTAATGGTGAGCAGTTCTTC. Protein translation: CATRSGTGGNGEQFF.